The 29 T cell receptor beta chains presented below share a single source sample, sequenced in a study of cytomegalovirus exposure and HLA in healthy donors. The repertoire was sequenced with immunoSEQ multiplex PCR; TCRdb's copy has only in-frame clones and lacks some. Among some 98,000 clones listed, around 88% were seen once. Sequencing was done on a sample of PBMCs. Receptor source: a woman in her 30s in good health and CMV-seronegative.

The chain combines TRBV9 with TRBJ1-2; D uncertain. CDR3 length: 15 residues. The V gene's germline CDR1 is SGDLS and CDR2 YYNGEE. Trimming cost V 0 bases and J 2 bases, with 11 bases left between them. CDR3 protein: CASSVGGRSNYGYTF. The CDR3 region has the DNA TGTGCCAGCAGCGTAGGCGGGAGGAGCAACTATGGCTACACCTTC.

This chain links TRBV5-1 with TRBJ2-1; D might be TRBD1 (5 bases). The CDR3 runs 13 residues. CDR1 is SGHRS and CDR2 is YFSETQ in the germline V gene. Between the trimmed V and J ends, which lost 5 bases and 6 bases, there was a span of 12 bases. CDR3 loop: CASRDNLSNEQFF. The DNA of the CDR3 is TGCGCCAGCAGGGACAATCTTTCCAATGAGCAGTTCTTC. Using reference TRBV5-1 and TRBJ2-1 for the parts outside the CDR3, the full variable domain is KAGVTQTPRYLIKTRGQQVTLSCSPISGHRSVSWYQQTPGQGLQFLFEYFSETQRNKGNFPGRFSGRQFSNSRSEMNVSTLELGDSALYLCASRDNLSNEQFFGPGTRLTVL.

CDR3 sequence reads: CASSLALAGAGYGYTF. CDR3 nucleotides: TGTGCCAGCAGCTTAGCTTTAGCAGGGGCTGGCTATGGCTACACCTTC. V and J are TRBV7-9 and TRBJ1-2; weak D call: TRBD1 (6 bases). This CDR3 has 16 amino acids. The ends were cut back, 0 bases at V and 4 bases at J, with 15 bases in the middle. Germline V gene data show CDR1 as SEHNR and CDR2 as FQNEAQ (reference sequence).

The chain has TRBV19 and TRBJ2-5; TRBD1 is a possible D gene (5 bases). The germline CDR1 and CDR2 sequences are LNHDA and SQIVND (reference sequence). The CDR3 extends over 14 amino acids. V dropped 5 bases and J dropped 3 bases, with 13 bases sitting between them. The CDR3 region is CASSPLDSKETQYF. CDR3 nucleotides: TGTGCCAGTAGTCCCCTCGACAGTAAAGAGACCCAGTACTTC.

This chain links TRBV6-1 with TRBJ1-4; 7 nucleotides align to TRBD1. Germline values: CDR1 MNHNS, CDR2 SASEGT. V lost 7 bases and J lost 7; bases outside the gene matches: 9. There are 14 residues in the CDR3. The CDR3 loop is CASTVSGGVEKLFF. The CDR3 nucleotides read TGTGCCAGCACGGTCTCAGGGGGTGTTGAAAAACTGTTTTTT.

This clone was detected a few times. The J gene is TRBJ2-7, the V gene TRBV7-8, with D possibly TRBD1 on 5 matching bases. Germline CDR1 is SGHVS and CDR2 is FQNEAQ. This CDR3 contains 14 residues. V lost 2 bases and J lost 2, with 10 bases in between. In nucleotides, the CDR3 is TGTGCCAGCAGCTTACGGGCAGGGCCCTACGAGCAGTACTTC. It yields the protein CASSLRAGPYEQYF. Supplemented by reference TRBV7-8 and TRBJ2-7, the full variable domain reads GAGVSQSPRYKVAKRGQDVALRCDPISGHVSLFWYQQALGQGPEFLTYFQNEAQLDKSGLPSDRFFAERPEGSVSTLKIQRTQQEDSAVYLCASSLRAGPYEQYFGPGTRLTVT.

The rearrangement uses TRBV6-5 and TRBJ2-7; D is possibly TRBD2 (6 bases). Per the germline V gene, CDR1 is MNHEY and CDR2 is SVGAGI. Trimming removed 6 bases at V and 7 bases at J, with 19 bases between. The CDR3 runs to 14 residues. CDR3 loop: CASSSLRGYREQYF. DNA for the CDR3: TGTGCCAGCAGCTCCCTCCGGGGGTATAGGGAGCAGTACTTC.

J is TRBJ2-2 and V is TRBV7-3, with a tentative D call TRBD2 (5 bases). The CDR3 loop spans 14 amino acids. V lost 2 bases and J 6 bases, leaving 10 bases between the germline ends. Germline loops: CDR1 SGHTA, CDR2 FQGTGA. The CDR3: CASSLPTRSGELFF. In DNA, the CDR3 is TGTGCCAGCAGCTTACCCACTAGATCCGGGGAGCTGTTTTTT.

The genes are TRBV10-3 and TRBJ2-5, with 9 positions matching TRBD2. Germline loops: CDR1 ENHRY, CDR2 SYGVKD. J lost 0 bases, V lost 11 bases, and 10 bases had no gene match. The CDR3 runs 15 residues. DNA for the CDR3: TGTGCCGCGGGGGGGTCCCAAGGGTACCAAGAGACCCAGTACTTC. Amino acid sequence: CAAGGSQGYQETQYF.

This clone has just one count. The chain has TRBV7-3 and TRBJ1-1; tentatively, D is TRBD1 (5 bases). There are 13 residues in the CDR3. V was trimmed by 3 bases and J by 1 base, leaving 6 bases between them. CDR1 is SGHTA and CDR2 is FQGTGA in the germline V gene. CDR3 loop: CASSLGQNTEAFF. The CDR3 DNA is TGTGCCAGCAGCTTGGGGCAGAACACTGAAGCTTTCTTT.

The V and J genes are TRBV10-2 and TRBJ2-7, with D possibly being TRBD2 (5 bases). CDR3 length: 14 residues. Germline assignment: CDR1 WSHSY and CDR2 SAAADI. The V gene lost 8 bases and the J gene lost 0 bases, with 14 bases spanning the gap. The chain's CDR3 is CASRLPGSSYEQYF. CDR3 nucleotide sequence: TGCGCCAGCCGCCTGCCGGGGTCCTCCTACGAGCAGTACTTC.

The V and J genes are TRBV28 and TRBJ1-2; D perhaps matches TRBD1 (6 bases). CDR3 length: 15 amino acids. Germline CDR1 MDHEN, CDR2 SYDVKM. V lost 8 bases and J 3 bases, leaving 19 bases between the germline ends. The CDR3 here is CASQTTSDRYYGYTF. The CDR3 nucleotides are TGTGCCAGCCAAACAACCTCGGACAGATACTATGGCTACACCTTC.

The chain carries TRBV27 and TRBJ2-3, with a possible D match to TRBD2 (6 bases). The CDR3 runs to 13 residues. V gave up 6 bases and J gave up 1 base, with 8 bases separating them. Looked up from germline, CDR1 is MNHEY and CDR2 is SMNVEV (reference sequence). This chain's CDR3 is CASRASGTDTQYF. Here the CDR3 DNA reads TGTGCCAGCAGAGCTAGCGGCACAGATACGCAGTATTTT.

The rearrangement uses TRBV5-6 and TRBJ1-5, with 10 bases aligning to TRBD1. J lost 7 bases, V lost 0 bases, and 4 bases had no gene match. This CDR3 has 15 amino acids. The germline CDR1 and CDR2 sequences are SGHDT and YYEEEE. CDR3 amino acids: CASSLGGQGRQPQHF. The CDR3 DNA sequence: TGTGCCAGCAGCTTGGGGGGACAGGGGAGACAGCCCCAGCATTTT.

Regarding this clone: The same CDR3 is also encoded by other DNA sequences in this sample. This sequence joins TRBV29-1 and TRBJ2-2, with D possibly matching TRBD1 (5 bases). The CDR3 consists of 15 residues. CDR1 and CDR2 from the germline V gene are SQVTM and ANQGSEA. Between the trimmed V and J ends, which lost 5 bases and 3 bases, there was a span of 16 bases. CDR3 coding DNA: TGCAGCGTTCGCCGTCAGGGTCGGGACACCGGGGAGCTGTTTTTT. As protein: CSVRRQGRDTGELFF.

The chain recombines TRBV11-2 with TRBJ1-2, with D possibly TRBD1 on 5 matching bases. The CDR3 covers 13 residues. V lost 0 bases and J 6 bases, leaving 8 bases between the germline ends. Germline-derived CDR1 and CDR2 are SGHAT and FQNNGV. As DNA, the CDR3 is TGTGCCAGCAGCTTAGACAGGGTACATGGCTACACCTTC. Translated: CASSLDRVHGYTF.

This chain's CDR3 is CASSGDTEAFF. The CDR3 DNA reads as TGTGCCAGCTCCGGGGACACTGAAGCTTTCTTT. The chain combines TRBV18 with TRBJ1-1; the D is unclear. V shed 6 bases and J shed 3 bases, with 5 bases lying between them. CDR1 is KGHSH and CDR2 is LQKENI in the germline V gene. This CDR3 has 11 amino acids.

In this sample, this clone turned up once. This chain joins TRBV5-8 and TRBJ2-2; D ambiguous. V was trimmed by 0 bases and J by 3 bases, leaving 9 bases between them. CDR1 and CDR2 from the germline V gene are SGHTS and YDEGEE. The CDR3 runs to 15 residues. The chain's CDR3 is CASSLAVGHTGELFF. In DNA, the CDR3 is TGTGCCAGCAGCTTGGCCGTGGGCCACACCGGGGAGCTGTTTTTT. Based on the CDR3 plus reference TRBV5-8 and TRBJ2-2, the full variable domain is EAGVTQSPTHLIKTRGQQATLRCSPISGHTSVYWYQQALGLGLQFLLWYDEGEERNRGNFPPRFSGRQFPNYSSELNVNALELEDSALYLCASSLAVGHTGELFFGEGSRLTVL.

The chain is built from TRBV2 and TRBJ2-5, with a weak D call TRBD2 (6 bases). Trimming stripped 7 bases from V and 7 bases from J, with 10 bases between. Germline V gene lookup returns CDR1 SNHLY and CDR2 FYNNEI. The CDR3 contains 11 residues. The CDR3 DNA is TGTGCCAGCATATCCGGGGGGACCCAGTACTTC. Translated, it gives CASISGGTQYF. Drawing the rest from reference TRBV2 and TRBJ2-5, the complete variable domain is EPEVTQTPSHQVTQMGQEVILRCVPISNHLYFYWYRQILGQKVEFLVSFYNNEISEKSEIFDDQFSVERPDGSNFTLKIRSTKLEDSAMYFCASISGGTQYFGPGTRLLVL.

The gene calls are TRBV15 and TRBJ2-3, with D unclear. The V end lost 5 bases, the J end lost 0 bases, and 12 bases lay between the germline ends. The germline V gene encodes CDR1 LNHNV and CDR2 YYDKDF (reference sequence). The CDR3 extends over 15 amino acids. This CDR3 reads CATSAWQQSTDTQYF. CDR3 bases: TGTGCCACCAGCGCGTGGCAACAGAGCACAGATACGCAGTATTTT.

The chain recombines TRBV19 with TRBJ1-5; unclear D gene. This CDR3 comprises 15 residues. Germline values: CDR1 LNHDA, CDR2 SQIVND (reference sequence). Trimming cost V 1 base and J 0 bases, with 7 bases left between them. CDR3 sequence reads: CASSIGQTSNQPQHF. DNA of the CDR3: TGTGCCAGTAGTATAGGGCAAACTAGCAATCAGCCCCAGCATTTT.

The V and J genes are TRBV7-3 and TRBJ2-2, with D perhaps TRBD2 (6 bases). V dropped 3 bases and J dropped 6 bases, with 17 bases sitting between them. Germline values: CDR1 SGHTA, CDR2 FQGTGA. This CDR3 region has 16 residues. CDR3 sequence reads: CASSFFAGLSPGELFF. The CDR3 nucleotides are TGTGCCAGCAGCTTCTTCGCGGGGTTGTCGCCCGGGGAGCTGTTTTTT.

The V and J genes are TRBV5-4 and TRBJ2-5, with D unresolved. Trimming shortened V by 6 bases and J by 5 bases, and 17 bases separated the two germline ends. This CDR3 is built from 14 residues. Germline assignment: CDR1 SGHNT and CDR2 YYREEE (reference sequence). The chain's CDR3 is CASNPDSLMETQYF. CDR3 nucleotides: TGTGCCAGCAACCCCGACTCGCTTATGGAGACCCAGTACTTC.

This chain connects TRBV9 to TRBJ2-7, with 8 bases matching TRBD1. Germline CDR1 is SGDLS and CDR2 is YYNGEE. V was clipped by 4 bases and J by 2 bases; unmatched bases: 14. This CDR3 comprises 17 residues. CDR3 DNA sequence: TGTGCCAGCAGCCCACGGACAGGGTTAGCGGATCCCTACGAGCAGTACTTC. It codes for CASSPRTGLADPYEQYF.

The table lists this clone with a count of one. The CDR3 region has the DNA TGTGCCATCAGTGTAAAACTACAGGGGTTCTATGGCTACACCTTC. Its protein product is CAISVKLQGFYGYTF. J is TRBJ1-2 and V is TRBV10-3; the match to TRBD1 covers 7 bases. The V gene's germline CDR1 is ENHRY and CDR2 SYGVKD. Trimming cost V 4 bases and J 4 bases; bases outside gene matches: 9. This CDR3 spans 15 amino acids.

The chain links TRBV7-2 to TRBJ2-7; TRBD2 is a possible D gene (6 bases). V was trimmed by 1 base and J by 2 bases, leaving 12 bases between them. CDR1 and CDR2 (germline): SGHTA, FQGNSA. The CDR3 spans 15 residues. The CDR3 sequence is CASSLGSSETYEQYF. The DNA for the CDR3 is TGTGCCAGCAGCTTAGGGTCTAGCGAAACCTACGAGCAGTACTTC.

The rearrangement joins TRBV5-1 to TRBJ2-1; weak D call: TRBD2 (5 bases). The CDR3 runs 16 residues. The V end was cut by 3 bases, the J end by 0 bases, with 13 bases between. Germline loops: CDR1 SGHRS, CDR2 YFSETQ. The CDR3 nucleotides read TGCGCCAGCAGCTCAAACGACGGACTCTCCTACAATGAGCAGTTCTTC. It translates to CASSSNDGLSYNEQFF.

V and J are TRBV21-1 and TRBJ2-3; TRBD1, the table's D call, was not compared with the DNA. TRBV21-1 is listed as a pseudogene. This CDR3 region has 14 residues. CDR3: CAIRRDRGPDTQYF. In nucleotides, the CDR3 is TGTGCCATTCGCCGGGACAGGGGTCCAGATACGCAGTATTTT.

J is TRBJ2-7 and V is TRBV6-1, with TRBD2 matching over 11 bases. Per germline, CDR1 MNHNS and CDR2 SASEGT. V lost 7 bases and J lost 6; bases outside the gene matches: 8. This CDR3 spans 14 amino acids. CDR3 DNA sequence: TGTGCCAGCACCACGACTAGCGGGGCTCGCGAGCAGTACTTC. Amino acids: CASTTTSGAREQYF.